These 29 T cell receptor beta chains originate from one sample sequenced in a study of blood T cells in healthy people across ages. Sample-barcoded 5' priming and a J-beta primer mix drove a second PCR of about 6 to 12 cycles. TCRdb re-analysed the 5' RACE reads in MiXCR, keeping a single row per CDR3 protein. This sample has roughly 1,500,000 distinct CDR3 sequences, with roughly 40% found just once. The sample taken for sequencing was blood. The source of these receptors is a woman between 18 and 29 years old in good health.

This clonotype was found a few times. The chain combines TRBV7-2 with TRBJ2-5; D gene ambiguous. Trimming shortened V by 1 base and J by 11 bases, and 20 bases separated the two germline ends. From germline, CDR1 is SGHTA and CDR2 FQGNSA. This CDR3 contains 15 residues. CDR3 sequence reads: CASSLVSGSKGEQYF. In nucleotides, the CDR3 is TGTGCCAGCAGCTTAGTCAGTGGAAGTAAGGGTGAGCAGTACTTC.

CDR3 in amino acids: CAAARGVGNQPQHF. DNA of the CDR3: TGTGCCGCCGCCCGGGGGGTCGGCAATCAGCCCCAGCATTTT. The V and J genes are TRBV28 and TRBJ1-5; weak D call: TRBD1 (5 bases). CDR1 is MDHEN and CDR2 is SYDVKM in the germline V gene. The CDR3 totals 14 residues. V lost 11 bases to trimming and J lost 2 bases, with 16 bases between them.

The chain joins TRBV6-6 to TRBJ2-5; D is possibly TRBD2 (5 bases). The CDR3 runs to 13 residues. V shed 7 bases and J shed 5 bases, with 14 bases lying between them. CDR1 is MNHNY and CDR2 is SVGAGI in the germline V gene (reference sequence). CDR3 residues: CASTSPWEETQYF. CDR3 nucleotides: TGTGCCAGCACTAGCCCCTGGGAGGAGACCCAGTACTTC.

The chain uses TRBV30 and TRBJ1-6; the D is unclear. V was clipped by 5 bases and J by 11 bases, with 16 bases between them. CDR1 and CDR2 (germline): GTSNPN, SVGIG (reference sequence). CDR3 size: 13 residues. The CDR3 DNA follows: TGTGCCTGGCACCGTAATCCTAGGACACCCCTCCACTTT. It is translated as CAWHRNPRTPLHF.

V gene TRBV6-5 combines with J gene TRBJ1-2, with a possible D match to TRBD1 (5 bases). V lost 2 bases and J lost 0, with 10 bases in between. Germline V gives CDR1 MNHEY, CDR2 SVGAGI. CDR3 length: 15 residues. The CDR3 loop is CASSYRGVTNYGYTF. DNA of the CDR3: TGTGCCAGCAGTTACAGGGGAGTCACTAACTATGGCTACACCTTC.

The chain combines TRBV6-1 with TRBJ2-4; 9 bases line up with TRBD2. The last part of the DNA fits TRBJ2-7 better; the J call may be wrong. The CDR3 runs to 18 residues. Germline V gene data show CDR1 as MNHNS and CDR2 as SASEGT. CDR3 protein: CASSEGEWLAGIYYEQYF. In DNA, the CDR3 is TGTGCCAGCAGTGAAGGAGAGTGGCTAGCGGGGATATACTACGAGCAGTACTTC.

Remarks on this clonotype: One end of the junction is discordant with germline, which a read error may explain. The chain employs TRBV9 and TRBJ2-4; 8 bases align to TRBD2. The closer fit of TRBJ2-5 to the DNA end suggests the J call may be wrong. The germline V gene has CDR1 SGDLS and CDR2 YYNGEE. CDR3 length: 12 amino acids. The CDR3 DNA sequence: TGTGCCAGTAGCGGGAAACAAGAGACCCAGTACTTC. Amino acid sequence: CASSGKQETQYF.

The CDR3 nucleotides are TGCGCCAGCGGAACTAACAGGGAGCATGAGCAGTTCTTC. Translation gives CASGTNREHEQFF. The chain combines TRBV5-1 with TRBJ2-1; the D gene is possibly TRBD1 (6 bases). Germline assignment: CDR1 SGHRS and CDR2 YFSETQ. Trimming removed 7 bases at V and 8 bases at J, with 16 bases between. The CDR3 has 13 amino acids. Complete variable domain (other parts from reference TRBV5-1 and TRBJ2-1): KAGVTQTPRYLIKTRGQQVTLSCSPISGHRSVSWYQQTPGQGLQFLFEYFSETQRNKGNFPGRFSGRQFSNSRSEMNVSTLELGDSALYLCASGTNREHEQFFGPGTRLTVL.

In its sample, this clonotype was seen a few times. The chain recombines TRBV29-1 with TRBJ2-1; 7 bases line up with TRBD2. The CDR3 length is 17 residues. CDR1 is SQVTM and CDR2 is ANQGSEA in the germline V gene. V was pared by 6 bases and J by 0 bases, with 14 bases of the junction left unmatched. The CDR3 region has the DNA TGCAGCGTCGAAACTCGAGGGGAGGGGAGCTCCTACAATGAGCAGTTCTTC. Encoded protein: CSVETRGEGSSYNEQFF.

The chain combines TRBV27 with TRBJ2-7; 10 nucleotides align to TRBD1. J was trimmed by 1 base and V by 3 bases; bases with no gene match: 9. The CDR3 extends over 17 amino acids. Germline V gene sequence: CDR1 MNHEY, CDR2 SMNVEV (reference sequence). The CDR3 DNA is TGTGCCAGCAGTTTTCGCCGGGACAGGGGCACTTCCTACGAGCAGTACTTC. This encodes CASSFRRDRGTSYEQYF.

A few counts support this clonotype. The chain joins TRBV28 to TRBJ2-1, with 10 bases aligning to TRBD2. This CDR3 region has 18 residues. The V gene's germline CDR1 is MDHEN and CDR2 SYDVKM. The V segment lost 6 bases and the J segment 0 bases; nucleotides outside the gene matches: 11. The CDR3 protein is CASSPEAGGRSSYNEQFF. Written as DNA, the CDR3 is TGTGCCAGCAGCCCTGAAGCGGGAGGGAGGAGCTCCTACAATGAGCAGTTCTTC.

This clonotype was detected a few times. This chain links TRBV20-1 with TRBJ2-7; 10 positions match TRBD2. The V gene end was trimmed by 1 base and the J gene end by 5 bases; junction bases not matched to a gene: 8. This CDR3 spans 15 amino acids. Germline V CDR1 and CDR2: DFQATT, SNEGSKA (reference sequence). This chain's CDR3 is CSARAMGLARNEQYF. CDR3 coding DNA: TGCAGTGCTAGAGCAATGGGACTAGCGAGAAACGAGCAGTACTTC.

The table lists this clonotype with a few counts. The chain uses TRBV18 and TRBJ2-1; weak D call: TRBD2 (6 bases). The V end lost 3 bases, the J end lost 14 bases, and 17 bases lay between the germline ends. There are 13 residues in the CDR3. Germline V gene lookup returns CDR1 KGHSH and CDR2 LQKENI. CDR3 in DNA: TGTGCCAGCTCACCGGGAGGCGGGGTCCGGGAGTTCTTC. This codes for CASSPGGGVREFF.

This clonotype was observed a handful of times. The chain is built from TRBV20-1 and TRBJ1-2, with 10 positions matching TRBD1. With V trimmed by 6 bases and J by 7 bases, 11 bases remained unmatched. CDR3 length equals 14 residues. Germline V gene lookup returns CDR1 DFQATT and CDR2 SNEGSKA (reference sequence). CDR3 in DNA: TGCAGTGCACCCGGGACAGGGGAATCAGGTGGCTACACCTTC. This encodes CSAPGTGESGGYTF.

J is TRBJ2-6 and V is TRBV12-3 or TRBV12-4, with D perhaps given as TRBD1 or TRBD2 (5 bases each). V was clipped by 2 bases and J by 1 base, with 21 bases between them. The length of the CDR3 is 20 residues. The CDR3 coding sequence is TGTGCCAGCAGTTTAAGCAGTATCGGGACCCTTTATTCTGGGGCCAACGTCCTGACTTTC. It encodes CASSLSSIGTLYSGANVLTF.

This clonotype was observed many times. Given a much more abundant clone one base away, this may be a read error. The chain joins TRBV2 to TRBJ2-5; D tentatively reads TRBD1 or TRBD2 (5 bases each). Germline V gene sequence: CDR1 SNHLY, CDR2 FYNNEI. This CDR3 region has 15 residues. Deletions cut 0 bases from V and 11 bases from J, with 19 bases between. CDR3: CASSEAGTSLDEQYF. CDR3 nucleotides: TGTGCCAGCAGTGAAGCTGGGACGTCCCTCGATGAGCAGTACTTC.

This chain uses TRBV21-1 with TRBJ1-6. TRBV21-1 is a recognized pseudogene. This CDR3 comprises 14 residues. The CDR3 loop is CASRKVAVNSPLHF. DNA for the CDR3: TGTGCCAGCAGGAAAGTTGCGGTGAATTCACCCCTCCACTTT.

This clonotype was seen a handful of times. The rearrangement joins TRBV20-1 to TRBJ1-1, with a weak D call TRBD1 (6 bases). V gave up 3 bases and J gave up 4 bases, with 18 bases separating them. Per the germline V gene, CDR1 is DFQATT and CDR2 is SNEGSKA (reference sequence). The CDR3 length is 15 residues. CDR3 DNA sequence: TGCAGTGCTAGTGACCGGACAGCTCCGAGCACTGAAGCTTTCTTT. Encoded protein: CSASDRTAPSTEAFF.

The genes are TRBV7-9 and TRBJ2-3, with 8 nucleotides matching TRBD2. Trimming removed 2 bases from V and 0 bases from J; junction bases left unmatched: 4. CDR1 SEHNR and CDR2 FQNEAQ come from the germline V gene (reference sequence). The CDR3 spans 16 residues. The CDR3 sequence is CASSLPGGESTDTQYF. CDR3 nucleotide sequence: TGTGCCAGCAGCTTACCGGGGGGGGAGAGCACAGATACGCAGTATTTT.

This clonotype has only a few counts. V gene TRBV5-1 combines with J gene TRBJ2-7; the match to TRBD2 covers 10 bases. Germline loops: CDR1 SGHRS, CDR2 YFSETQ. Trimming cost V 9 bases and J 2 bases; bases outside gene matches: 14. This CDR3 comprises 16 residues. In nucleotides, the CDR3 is TGCGCCACCAATATTGGTATTGGGACTAGCGCCTACGAGCAGTACTTC. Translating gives CATNIGIGTSAYEQYF.

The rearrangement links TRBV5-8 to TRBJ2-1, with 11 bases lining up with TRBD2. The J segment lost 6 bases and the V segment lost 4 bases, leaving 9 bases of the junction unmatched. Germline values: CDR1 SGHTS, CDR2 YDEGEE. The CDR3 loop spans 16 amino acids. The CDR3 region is CASSLGTSGERNEQFF. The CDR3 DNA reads TGTGCCAGCAGCCTAGGGACTAGCGGCGAGCGCAATGAGCAGTTCTTC.

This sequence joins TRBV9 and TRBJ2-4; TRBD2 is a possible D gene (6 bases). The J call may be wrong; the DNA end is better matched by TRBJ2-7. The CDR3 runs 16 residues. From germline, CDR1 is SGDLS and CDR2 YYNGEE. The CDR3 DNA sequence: TGTGCCAGCAGCGTAGCAGGGCGGGATTTGGCCTACGAGCAGTACTTC. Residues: CASSVAGRDLAYEQYF.

The CDR3: CASRLAPNTDTQYF. The CDR3 DNA is TGTGCCAGCCGACTAGCACCAAACACAGATACGCAGTATTTT. The chain carries TRBV6-6 and TRBJ2-3, with TRBD2 matching over 7 bases. The CDR3 runs to 14 residues. V lost 8 bases to trimming and J lost 2 bases; unmatched junction nucleotides: 7. Germline CDR1 and CDR2: MNHNY and SVGAGI (reference sequence).

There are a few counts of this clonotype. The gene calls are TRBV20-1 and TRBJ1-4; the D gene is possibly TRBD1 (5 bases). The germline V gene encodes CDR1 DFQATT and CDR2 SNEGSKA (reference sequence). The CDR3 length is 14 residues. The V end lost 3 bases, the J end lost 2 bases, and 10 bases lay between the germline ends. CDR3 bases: TGCAGTGCTAGTCCGGCAGGGACTAATGAAAAACTGTTTTTT. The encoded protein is CSASPAGTNEKLFF.

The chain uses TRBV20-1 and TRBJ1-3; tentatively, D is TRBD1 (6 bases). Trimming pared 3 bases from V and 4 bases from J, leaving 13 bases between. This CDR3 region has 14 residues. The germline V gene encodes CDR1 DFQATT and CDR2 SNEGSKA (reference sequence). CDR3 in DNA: TGCAGTGCTAGCCTACAGGGAGAAGGAAACACCATATATTTT. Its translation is CSASLQGEGNTIYF.

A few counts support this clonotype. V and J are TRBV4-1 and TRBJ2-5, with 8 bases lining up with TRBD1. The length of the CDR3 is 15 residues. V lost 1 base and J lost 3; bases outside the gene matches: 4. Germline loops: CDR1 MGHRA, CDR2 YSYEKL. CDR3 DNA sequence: TGCGCCAGCAGCCAAGCGGACAGGGATGAAGAGACCCAGTACTTC. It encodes CASSQADRDEETQYF.

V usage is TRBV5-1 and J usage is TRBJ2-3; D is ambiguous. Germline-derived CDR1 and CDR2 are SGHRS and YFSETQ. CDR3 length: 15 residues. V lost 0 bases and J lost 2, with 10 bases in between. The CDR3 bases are TGCGCCAGCAGCTTGGCTCCCGGGCACACAGATACGCAGTATTTT. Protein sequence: CASSLAPGHTDTQYF.

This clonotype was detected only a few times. The DNA of the CDR3 is TGCAGTGCCCCCCCGGAAGTGTGGGAAAATGAGCAGTTCTTC. Translated, it gives CSAPPEVWENEQFF. The chain carries TRBV20-1 and TRBJ2-1; no reliable D call. The CDR3 length is 14 residues. V was pared by 6 bases and J by 7 bases, with 19 bases between. Looked up from germline, CDR1 is DFQATT and CDR2 is SNEGSKA (reference sequence).

CDR3 DNA: TGTGCCAGCAGTTACGACGAAAAGGGCCTCAATGAGCAGTTCTTC. This sequence encodes CASSYDEKGLNEQFF. V and J are TRBV6-6 and TRBJ2-1, with D unclear. The V gene lost 2 bases and the J gene lost 6 bases, with 14 bases spanning the gap. The CDR3 covers 15 residues. Germline CDR1 reads MNHNY; CDR2 reads SVGAGI (reference sequence).